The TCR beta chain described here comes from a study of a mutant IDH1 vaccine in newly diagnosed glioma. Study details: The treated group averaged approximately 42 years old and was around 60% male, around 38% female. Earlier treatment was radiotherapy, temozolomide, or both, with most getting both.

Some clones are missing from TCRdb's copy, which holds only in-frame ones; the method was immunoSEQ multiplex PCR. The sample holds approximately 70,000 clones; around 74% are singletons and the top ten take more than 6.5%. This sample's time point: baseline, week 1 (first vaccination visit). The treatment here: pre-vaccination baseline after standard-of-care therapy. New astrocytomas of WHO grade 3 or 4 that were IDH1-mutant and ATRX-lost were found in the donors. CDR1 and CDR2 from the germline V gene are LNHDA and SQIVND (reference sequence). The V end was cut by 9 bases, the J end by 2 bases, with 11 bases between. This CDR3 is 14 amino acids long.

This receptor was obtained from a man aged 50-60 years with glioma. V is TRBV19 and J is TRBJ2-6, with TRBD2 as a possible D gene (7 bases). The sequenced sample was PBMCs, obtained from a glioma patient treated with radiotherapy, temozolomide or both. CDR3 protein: CASQGGAGANVLTF. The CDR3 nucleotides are TGTGCCAGCCAAGGGGGGGCTGGGGCCAACGTCCTGACTTTC.